This TCR beta chain was sequenced in a study of blood T cell repertoires in COVID-19. Background on the study: In each case, the material was cDNA or gDNA derived from T cells, B-cell-depleted T cells, or PBMCs.

Deletions cut 10 bases from V and 5 bases from J, with 17 bases between. The CDR3 runs 13 residues. Germline-derived CDR1 and CDR2 are SEHNR and FQNEAQ (reference sequence). Generated by immunoSEQ multiplex PCR, the TCRdb table keeps only in-frame clones and is missing some. The sample includes 140,000 to 150,000 clones, about 86% of them seen just once. The chain employs TRBV7-9 and TRBJ2-5, with D maybe TRBD1 (6 bases). The sample was peripheral blood. This clonotype was obtained from a human donor in a cohort sampled during active COVID-19. The CDR3 region has the DNA TGTGCCATCCCCATGACAGGCTCCGAGACCCAGTACTTC. This encodes CAIPMTGSETQYF. The full variable domain, completed using reference TRBV7-9 and TRBJ2-5, is DTGVSQNPRHKITKRGQNVTFRCDPISEHNRLYWYRQTLGQGPEFLTYFQNEAQLEKSRLLSDRFSAERPKGSFSTLEIQRTEQGDSAMYLCAIPMTGSETQYFGPGTRLLVL.